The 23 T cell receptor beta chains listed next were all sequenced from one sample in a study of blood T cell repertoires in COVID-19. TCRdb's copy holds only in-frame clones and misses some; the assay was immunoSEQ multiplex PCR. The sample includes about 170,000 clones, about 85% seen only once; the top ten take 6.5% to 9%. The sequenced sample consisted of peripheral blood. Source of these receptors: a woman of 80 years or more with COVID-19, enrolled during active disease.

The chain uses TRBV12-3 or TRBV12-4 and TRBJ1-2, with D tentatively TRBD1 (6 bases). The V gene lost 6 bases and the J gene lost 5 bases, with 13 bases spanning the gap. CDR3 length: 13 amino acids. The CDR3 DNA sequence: TGTGCCAGCAGCCATACAGGGTTTTATGGCTACACCTTC. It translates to CASSHTGFYGYTF.

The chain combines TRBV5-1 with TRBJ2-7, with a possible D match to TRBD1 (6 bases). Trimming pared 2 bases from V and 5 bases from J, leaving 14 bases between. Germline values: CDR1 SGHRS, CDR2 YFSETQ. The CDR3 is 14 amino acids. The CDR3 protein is CASSLNREFDEQYF. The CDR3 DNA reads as TGCGCCAGCAGCTTAAACAGGGAATTCGACGAGCAGTACTTC.

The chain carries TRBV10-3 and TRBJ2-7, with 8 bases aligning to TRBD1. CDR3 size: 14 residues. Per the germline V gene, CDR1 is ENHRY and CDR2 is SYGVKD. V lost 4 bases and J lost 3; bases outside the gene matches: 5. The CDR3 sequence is CAISGQGAGYEQYF. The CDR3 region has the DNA TGTGCCATCAGTGGGCAGGGGGCAGGCTACGAGCAGTACTTC.

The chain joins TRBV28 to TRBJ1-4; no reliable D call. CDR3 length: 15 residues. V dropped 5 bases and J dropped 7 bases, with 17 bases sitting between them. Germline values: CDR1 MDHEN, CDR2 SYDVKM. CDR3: CASSTSLNRGEKLFF. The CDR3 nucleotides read TGTGCCAGCAGTACCTCCTTGAATCGGGGTGAAAAACTGTTTTTT.

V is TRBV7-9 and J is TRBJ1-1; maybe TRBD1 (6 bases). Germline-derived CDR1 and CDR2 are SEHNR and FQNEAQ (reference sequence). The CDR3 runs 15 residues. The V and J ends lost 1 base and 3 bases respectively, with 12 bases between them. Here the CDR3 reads CASSLVGAGDTEAFF. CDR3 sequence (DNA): TGTGCCAGCAGCTTAGTGGGGGCTGGGGACACTGAAGCTTTCTTT. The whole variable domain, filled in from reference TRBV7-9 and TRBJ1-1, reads DTGVSQNPRHKITKRGQNVTFRCDPISEHNRLYWYRQTLGQGPEFLTYFQNEAQLEKSRLLSDRFSAERPKGSFSTLEIQRTEQGDSAMYLCASSLVGAGDTEAFFGQGTRLTVV.

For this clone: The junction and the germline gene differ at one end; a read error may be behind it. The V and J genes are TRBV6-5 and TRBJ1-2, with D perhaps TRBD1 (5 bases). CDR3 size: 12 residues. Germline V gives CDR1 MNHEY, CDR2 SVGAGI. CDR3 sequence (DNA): TGTGCCAGCAGGACGACAGCGCGAGGCTATACCTTC. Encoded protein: CASRTTARGYTF.

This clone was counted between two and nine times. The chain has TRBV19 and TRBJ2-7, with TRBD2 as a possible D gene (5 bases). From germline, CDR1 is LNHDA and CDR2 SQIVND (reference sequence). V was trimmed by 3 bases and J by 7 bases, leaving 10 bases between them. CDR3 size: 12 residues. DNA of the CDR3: TGTGCCAGTAGTATCGGGGTGGGGGAGCAGTACTTC. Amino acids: CASSIGVGEQYF.

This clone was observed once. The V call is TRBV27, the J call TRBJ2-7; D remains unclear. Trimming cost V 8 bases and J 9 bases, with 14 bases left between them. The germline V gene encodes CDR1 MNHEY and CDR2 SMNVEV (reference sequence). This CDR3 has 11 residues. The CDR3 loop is CASALWWRQYF. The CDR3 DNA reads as TGTGCCAGCGCCCTTTGGTGGAGGCAGTACTTC.

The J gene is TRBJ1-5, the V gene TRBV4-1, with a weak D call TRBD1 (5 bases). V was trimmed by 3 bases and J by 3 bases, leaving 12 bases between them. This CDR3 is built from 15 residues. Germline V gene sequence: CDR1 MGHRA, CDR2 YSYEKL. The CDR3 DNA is TGCGCCAGCAGCCAGCCTAGACAGTCCAATCAGCCCCAGCATTTT. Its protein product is CASSQPRQSNQPQHF.

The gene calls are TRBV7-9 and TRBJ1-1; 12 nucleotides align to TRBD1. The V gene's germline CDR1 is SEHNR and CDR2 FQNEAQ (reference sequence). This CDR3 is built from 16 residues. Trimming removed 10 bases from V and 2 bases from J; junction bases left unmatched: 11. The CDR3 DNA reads TGTGCCACCCCATTCCGGGACAGGGGGCTTAACACTGAAGCTTTCTTT. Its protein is CATPFRDRGLNTEAFF.

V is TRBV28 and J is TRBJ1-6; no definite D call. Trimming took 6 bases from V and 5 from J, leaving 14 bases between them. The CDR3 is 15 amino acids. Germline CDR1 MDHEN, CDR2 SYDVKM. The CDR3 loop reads CASSRPGGHNSPLHF. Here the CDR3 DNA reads TGTGCCAGCAGCAGACCGGGAGGCCATAATTCACCCCTCCACTTT.

The CDR3 DNA reads TGTGCCAGCAGTCCCCAAAATAATTCACCCCTCCACTTT. Translated, it gives CASSPQNNSPLHF. The J gene is TRBJ1-6, the V gene TRBV12-3 or TRBV12-4; the D is unclear. CDR3 length: 13 amino acids. V was cut by 5 bases and J by 5 bases, with 7 bases left in between.

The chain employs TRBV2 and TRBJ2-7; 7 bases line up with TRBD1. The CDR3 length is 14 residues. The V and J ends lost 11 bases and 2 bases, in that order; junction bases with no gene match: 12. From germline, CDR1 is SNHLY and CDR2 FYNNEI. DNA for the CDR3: TGTGCCTCCTCGGACCAGGGGGTTACCTACGAGCAGTACTTC. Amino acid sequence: CASSDQGVTYEQYF.

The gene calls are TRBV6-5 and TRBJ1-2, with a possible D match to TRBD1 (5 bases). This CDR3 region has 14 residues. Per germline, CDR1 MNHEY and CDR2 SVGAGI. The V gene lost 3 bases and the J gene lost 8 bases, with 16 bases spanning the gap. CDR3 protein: CASSYFGGAGGYTF. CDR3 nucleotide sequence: TGTGCCAGCAGTTATTTCGGCGGGGCGGGCGGCTACACCTTC.

The CDR3 nucleotides are TGTGCCAGTAGTCCTCGGACTAGCCGACCCTACGAGCAGTACTTC. It specifies CASSPRTSRPYEQYF. The chain is built from TRBV19 and TRBJ2-7; 8 bases fit TRBD2. Per germline, CDR1 LNHDA and CDR2 SQIVND (reference sequence). CDR3 length: 15 residues. Trimming took 5 bases from V and 2 from J; bases not matched to a gene: 8. Full variable domain (outside the CDR3, taken from reference TRBV19 and TRBJ2-7): DGGITQSPKYLFRKEGQNVTLSCEQNLNHDAMYWYRQDPGQGLRLIYYSQIVNDFQKGDIAEGYSVSREKKESFPLTVTSAQKNPTAFYLCASSPRTSRPYEQYFGPGTRLTVT.

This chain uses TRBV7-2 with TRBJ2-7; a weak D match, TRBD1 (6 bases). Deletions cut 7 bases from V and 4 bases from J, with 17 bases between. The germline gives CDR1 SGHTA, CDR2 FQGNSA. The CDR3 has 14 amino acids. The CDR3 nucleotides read TGTGCCAGCATACAGACCCTGGGGGCTTACGAGCAGTACTTC. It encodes CASIQTLGAYEQYF.

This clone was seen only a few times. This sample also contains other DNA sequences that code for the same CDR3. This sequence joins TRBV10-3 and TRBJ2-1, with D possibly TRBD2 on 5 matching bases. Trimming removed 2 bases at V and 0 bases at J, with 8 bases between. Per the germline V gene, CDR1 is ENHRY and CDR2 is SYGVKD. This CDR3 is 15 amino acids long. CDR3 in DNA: TGTGCCATCAGTGAGGGAGGCAGCTCCTACAATGAGCAGTTCTTC. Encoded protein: CAISEGGSSYNEQFF.

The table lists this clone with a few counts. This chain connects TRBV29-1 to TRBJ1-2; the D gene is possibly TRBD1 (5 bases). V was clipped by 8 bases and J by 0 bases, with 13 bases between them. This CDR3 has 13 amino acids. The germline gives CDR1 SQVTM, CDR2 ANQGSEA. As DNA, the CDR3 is TGCAGCATATCAAGGGGATCTAACTATGGCTACACCTTC. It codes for CSISRGSNYGYTF.

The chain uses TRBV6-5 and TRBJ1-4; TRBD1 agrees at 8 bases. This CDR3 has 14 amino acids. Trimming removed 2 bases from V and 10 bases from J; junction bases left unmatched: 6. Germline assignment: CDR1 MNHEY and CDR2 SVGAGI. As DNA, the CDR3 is TGTGCCAGCAGTTACCCCGGACAGGGTGTAAAACTGTTTTTT. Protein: CASSYPGQGVKLFF.

CDR3 nucleotides: TGTGCCAGCAGCCCCGGGAGGGGCCAGCCCCAGCATTTT. Protein sequence: CASSPGRGQPQHF. The chain couples TRBV12-3 or TRBV12-4 to TRBJ1-5, with D possibly TRBD1 on 5 matching bases. This CDR3 is 13 amino acids long. The V and J ends lost 6 bases and 7 bases respectively, with 13 bases between them.

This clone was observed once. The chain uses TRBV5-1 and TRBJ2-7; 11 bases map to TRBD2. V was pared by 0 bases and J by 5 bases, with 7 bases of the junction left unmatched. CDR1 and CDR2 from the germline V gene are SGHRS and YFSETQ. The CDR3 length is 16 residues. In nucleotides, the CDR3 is TGCGCCAGCAGCTTGGGAGGGACTAGCGGTCAGCACGAGCAGTACTTC. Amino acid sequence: CASSLGGTSGQHEQYF. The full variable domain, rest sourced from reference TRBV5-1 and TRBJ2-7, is KAGVTQTPRYLIKTRGQQVTLSCSPISGHRSVSWYQQTPGQGLQFLFEYFSETQRNKGNFPGRFSGRQFSNSRSEMNVSTLELGDSALYLCASSLGGTSGQHEQYFGPGTRLTVT.

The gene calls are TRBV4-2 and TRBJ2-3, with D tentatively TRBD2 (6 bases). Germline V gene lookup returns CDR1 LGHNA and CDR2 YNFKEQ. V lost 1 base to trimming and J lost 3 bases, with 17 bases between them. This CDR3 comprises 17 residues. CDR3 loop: CASSQGREFTLTDTQYF. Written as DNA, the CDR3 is TGTGCCAGCAGCCAAGGGAGGGAATTTACACTTACAGATACGCAGTATTTT.

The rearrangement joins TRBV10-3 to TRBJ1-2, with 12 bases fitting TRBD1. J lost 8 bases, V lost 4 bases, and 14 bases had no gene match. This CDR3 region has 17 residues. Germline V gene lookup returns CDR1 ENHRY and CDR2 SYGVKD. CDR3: CAISAGTGGPTTSGYTF. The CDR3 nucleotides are TGTGCCATCAGTGCCGGGACAGGGGGCCCCACCACCTCAGGCTACACCTTC.